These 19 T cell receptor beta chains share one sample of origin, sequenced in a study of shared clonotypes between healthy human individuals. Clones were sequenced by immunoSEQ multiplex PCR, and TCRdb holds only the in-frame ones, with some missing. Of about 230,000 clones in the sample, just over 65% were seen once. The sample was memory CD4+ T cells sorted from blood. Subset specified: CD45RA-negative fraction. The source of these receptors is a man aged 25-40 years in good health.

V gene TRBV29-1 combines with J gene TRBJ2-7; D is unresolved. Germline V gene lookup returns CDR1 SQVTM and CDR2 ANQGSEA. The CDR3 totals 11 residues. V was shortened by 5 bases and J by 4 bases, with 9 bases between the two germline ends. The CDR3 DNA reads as TGCAGCGTTCAACAGACTTACGAGCAGTACTTC. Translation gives CSVQQTYEQYF.

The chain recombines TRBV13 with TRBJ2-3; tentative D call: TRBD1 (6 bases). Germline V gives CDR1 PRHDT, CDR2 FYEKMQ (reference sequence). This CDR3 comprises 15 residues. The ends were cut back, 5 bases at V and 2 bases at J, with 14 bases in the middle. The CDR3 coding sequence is TGTGCCAGCAGCGCAAGGACAGCCCTCACAGATACGCAGTATTTT. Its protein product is CASSARTALTDTQYF. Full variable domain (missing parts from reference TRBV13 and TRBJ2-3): AAGVIQSPRHLIKEKRETATLKCYPIPRHDTVYWYQQGPGQDPQFLISFYEKMQSDKGSIPDRFSAQQFSDYHSELNMSSLELGDSALYFCASSARTALTDTQYFGPGTRLTVL.

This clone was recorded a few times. The CDR3 DNA reads TGCGCCAGCAGCGCTGGGGGGCAGAGCAATCAGCCCCAGCATTTT. Translation gives CASSAGGQSNQPQHF. J is TRBJ1-5 and V is TRBV5-1, with a possible D match to TRBD1 (6 bases). Germline assignment: CDR1 SGHRS and CDR2 YFSETQ. Trimming pared 4 bases from V and 1 base from J, leaving 12 bases between. This CDR3 is built from 15 residues.

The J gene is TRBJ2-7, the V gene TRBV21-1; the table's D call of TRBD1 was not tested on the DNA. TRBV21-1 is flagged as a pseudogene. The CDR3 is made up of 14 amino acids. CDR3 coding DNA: TGTGCCAGCAGCAAAGCCCACATTGTCTACGAGCAGTACTTC. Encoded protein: CASSKAHIVYEQYF.

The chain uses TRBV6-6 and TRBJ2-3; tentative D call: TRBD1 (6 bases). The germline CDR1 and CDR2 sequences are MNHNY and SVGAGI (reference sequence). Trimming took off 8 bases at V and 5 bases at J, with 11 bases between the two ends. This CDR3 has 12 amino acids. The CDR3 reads CASGRGRDTQYF. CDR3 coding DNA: TGTGCCAGCGGAAGGGGGAGAGATACGCAGTATTTT.

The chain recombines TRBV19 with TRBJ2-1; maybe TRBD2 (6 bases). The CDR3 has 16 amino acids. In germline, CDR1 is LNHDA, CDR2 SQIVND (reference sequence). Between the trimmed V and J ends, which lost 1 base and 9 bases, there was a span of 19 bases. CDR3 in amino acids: CASSIGTMKYHSEQFF. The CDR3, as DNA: TGTGCCAGTAGTATAGGGACTATGAAATACCATAGTGAGCAGTTCTTC.

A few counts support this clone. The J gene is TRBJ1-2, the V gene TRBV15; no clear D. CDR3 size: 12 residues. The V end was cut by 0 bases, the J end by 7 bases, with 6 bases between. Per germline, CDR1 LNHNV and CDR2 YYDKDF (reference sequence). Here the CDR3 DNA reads TGTGCCACCAGCAGAGATAGGAGTGGCTACACCTTC. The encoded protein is CATSRDRSGYTF.

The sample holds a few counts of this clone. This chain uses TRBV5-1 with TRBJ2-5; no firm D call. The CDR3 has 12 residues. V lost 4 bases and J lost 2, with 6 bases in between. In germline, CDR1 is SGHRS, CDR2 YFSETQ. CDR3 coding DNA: TGCGCCAGCAGCGCGGAGCAAGAGACCCAGTACTTC. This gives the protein CASSAEQETQYF.

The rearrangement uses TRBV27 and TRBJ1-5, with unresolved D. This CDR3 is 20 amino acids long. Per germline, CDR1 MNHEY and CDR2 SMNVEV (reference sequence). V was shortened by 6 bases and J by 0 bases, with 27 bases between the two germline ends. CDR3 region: CASSRFGQRTVDHSNQPQHF. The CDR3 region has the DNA TGTGCCAGCAGCAGATTTGGTCAGAGGACCGTCGACCATAGCAATCAGCCCCAGCATTTT.

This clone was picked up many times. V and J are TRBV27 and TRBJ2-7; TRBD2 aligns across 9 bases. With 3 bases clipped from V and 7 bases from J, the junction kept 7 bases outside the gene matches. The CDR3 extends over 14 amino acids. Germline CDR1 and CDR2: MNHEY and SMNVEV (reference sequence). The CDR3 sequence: CASSLAGTSQEQYF. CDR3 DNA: TGTGCCAGCAGTTTGGCCGGGACTAGCCAGGAGCAGTACTTC.

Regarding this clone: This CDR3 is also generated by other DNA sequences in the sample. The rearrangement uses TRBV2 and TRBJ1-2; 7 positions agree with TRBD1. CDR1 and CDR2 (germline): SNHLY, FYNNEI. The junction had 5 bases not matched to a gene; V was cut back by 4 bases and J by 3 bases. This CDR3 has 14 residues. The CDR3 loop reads CASSGRDRYYGYTF. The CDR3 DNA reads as TGTGCCAGCAGTGGAAGGGACAGATACTATGGCTACACCTTC.

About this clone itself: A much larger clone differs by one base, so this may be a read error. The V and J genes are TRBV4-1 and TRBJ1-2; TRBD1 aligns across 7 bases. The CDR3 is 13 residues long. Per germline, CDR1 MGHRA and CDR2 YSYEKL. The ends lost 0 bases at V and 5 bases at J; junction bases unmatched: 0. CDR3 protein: CASSQEGQYGYTF. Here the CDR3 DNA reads TGCGCCAGCAGCCAAGAGGGACAGTATGGCTACACCTTC.

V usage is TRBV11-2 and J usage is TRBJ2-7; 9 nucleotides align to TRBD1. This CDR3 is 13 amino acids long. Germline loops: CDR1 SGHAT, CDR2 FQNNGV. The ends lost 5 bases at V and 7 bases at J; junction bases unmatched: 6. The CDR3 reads CASSADRGGEQYF. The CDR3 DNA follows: TGTGCCAGCAGCGCGGACAGGGGTGGAGAGCAGTACTTC.

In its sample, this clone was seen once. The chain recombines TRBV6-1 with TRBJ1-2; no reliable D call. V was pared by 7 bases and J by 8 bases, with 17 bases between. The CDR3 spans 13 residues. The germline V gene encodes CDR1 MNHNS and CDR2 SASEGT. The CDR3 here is CASTTDTERGYTF. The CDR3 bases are TGTGCCAGCACCACCGATACGGAGAGGGGCTACACCTTC.

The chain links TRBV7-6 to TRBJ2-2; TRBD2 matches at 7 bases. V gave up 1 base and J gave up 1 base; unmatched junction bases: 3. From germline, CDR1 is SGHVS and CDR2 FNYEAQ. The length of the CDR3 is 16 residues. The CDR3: CASSLESGGNTGELFF. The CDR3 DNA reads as TGTGCCAGCAGCTTAGAGTCGGGAGGGAACACCGGGGAGCTGTTTTTT.

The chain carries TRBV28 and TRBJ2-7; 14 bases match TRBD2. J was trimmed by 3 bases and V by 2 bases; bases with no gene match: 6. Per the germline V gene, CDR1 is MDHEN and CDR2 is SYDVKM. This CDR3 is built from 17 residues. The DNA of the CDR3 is TGTGCCAGCAGTTTAGGGGGACTAGCGGGAGCCCTCTACGAGCAGTACTTC. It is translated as CASSLGGLAGALYEQYF.

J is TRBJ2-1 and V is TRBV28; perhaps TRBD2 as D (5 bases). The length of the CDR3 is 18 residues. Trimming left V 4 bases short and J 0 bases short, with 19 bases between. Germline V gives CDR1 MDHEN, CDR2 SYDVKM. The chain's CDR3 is CASSSFFGRASSYNEQFF. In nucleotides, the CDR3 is TGTGCCAGCAGTTCATTTTTCGGGCGGGCGAGCTCCTACAATGAGCAGTTCTTC.

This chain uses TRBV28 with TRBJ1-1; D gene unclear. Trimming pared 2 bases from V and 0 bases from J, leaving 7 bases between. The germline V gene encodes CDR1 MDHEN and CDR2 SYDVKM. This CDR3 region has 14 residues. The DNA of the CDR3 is TGTGCCAGCAGTTTAATCCCCCTGAACACTGAAGCTTTCTTT. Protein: CASSLIPLNTEAFF.

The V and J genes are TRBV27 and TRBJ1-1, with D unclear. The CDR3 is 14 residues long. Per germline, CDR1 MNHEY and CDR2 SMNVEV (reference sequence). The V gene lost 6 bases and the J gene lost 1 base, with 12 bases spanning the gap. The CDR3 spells CASRLDGRNTEAFF. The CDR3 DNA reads TGTGCCAGCAGATTGGATGGCAGGAACACTGAAGCTTTCTTT.